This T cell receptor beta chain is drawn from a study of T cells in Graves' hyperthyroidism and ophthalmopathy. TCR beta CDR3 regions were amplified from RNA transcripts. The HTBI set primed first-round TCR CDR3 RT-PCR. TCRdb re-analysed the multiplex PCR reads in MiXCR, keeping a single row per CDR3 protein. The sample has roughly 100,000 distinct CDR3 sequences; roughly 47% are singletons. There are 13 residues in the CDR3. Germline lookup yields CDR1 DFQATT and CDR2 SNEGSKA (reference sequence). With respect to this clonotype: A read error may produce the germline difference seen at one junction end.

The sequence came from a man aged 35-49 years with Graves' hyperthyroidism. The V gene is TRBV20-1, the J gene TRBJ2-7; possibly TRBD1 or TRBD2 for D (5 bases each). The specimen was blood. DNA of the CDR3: TGCAGTGCTAGGGGCGAGGGGCGGTACGAGCAGTATTTC. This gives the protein CSARGEGRYEQYF.